This T cell receptor beta chain stems from a study of blood T cell repertoires in COVID-19. V shed 4 bases and J 5 bases; nucleotides not matched to a gene: 10. Looked up from germline, CDR1 is LGHDT and CDR2 is YNNKEL (reference sequence). This CDR3 is 15 amino acids long. The Seattle patients, enrolled during active infection, were followed longitudinally. In the authors' methods: Counts of nucleated cells, estimated from reference gene primer amplification, were obtained. The method was immunoSEQ multiplex PCR; TCRdb's version includes in-frame clones alone and lacks a portion of them. The V and J calls and clone size are taken from that table; D and trimming were inferred from the DNA. The sample shows 250,000 to 300,000 clones, 75% to 90% of them seen only once.

This clonotype was sampled from a woman aged 65 to 85 with COVID-19, enrolled during active disease. The specimen was peripheral blood. This chain connects TRBV3-1 (or the pseudogene TRBV3-2) to TRBJ2-7; TRBD2 matches at 8 bases. The chain's CDR3 is CASSPISGVPDEQYF. CDR3 coding DNA: TGTGCCAGCAGCCCCATTAGCGGGGTACCGGACGAGCAGTACTTC.